This T cell receptor (beta chain) appears in the sequencing data of a study of blood T cell repertoires in COVID-19. Study information: The United States, Italy and Spain provided the acute and convalescent COVID-19 samples.

Turning to this clone: Other DNA sequences within the sample encode an identical CDR3.

Profiling relied on immunoSEQ multiplex PCR, and the TCRdb table lists in-frame clones only, not all of them. This table holds roughly 200,000 clones, more than 80% found once. The sequenced material came from peripheral blood. The source of this sequence is a man aged 50 to 60 with acute or convalescent COVID-19.

The CDR3 reads CASSQGGETQYF. The CDR3 bases are TGTGCCAGCAGCCAGGGTGGAGAGACCCAGTACTTC. The V call is TRBV27, the J call TRBJ2-5, with D maybe TRBD1 (5 bases). V gave up 6 bases and J gave up 4 bases, with 9 bases separating them. CDR3 length: 12 residues. CDR1 and CDR2 from the germline V gene are MNHEY and SMNVEV (reference sequence).